This T cell receptor beta chain originates from a study of blood T cells in healthy people across ages. Overall study context: Per two T cells, about one barcoded beta molecule was captured through template switching. Study outcomes and limitations: Samples with more naive T cells showed higher observed beta diversity. PBMCs that were unsorted prevented a conclusive naive versus antigen-experienced comparison.

Note on this clonotype: Antigen: not known.

The ends were cut back, 3 bases at V and 0 bases at J, with 8 bases in the middle. There are 13 residues in the CDR3. Germline loops: CDR1 SQVTM, CDR2 ANQGSEA. It was with a sample-barcoded 5' primer and a J-beta primer mix that a second PCR of roughly 7 to 12 cycles was run. TCRdb re-derived calls from the 5' RACE reads in MiXCR, one entry per CDR3 protein. This table holds 1,800,000 or so distinct CDR3 sequences, about two fifths found once. The sequence was collected from a human donor in good health. V is TRBV29-1 and J is TRBJ1-1, with a tentative D call TRBD1 (6 bases). Sample: blood. CDR3 coding DNA: TGCAGCGTTGACAGGGGAATGAACACTGAAGCTTTCTTT. Amino acids: CSVDRGMNTEAFF.